The 4 T cell receptor beta chains reported below all come from one sample, sequenced in a study of cytomegalovirus exposure and HLA in healthy donors. Primers for the PCR totalled 60 Vbeta and 13 Jbeta. The method was immunoSEQ multiplex PCR; TCRdb's version includes in-frame clones alone and lacks a portion of them. This table holds over 150,000 clones, 70% to 80% found once. Sequenced sample: PBMCs. All receptors derive from a man aged 55 to 70 in good health and CMV-seronegative.

This chain connects TRBV5-1 to TRBJ2-7, with 7 bases that match TRBD2. This CDR3 contains 15 residues. J was trimmed by 0 bases and V by 7 bases; bases with no gene match: 10. CDR1 and CDR2 (germline): SGHRS, YFSETQ. DNA for the CDR3: TGCGCCAGCGCACTTCCGGCGGGAGACTCCTACGAGCAGTACTTC. Its translation: CASALPAGDSYEQYF.

The chain employs TRBV7-2 and TRBJ1-2, with TRBD1 matching 11 bases. The CDR3 consists of 15 residues. Germline values: CDR1 SGHTA, CDR2 FQGNSA. V lost 4 bases and J lost 3; bases outside the gene matches: 4. The CDR3 loop reads CASSSAGQGDYGYTF. The CDR3 bases are TGTGCCAGCAGCTCAGCGGGACAGGGGGACTATGGCTACACCTTC.

This chain uses TRBV27 with TRBJ1-5; the D is unclear. The CDR3 covers 16 residues. Germline V CDR1 and CDR2: MNHEY, SMNVEV (reference sequence). V lost 2 bases, J lost 0 bases, and 11 bases lay in between. The CDR3 region is CASSLIFGNSNQPQHF. CDR3 in DNA: TGTGCCAGCAGTTTAATATTCGGTAATAGCAATCAGCCCCAGCATTTT.

The rearrangement uses TRBV28 and TRBJ2-2; D is perhaps TRBD2 (6 bases). The CDR3 spans 17 residues. Germline CDR1 and CDR2: MDHEN and SYDVKM. V was shortened by 2 bases and J by 0 bases, with 13 bases between the two germline ends. CDR3 bases: TGTGCCAGCAGTTTAGAACGGGACTGGACGAACACCGGGGAGCTGTTTTTT. It specifies CASSLERDWTNTGELFF. The whole variable domain, filled in from reference TRBV28 and TRBJ2-2, reads DVKVTQSSRYLVKRTGEKVFLECVQDMDHENMFWYRQDPGLGLRLIYFSYDVKMKEKGDIPEGYSVSREKKERFSLILESASTNQTSMYLCASSLERDWTNTGELFFGEGSRLTVL.